This T cell receptor (beta chain) was retrieved from a study of blood T cell repertoires in COVID-19. The wider study: Specimens from acute and convalescent COVID-19 originated in the United States, Italy and Spain. Sample material is recorded as cDNA or gDNA derived from T cells, B-cell-depleted T cells, or PBMCs.

V lost 3 bases and J 2 bases, leaving 8 bases between the germline ends. Germline V gene data show CDR1 as SEHNR and CDR2 as FQNEAQ (reference sequence). CDR3 size: 13 residues. This clone was detected only once. Authors' analysis steps: From reference gene primer amplification, estimates of nucleated cell counts were derived. Sequencing used immunoSEQ multiplex PCR; TCRdb keeps in-frame clones, though not all of them. V and J calls and clone size come straight from that table; D and trimming were deduced from the DNA. The repertoire holds some 100,000 clones, with over 75% as singletons. This rearrangement joins TRBV7-9 to TRBJ2-7; a weak D match, TRBD1 (5 bases). Specimen: peripheral blood. This TCR came from a woman between 50 and 59 years old with acute or convalescent COVID-19. CDR3 in DNA: TGTGCCAGCAGCTTGACAGTAACCTACGAGCAGTACTTC. Its translation: CASSLTVTYEQYF.